Detailed here is one T cell receptor (beta chain). The data were obtained in a study of CD8+ T cells in alopecia areata. This CDR3 contains 13 residues. Per the germline V gene, CDR1 is GTSNPN and CDR2 is SVGIG (reference sequence). The trim removed 5 bases at V and 0 bases at J, leaving 2 bases unmatched. Reverse transcription of extracted RNA yielded cDNA, which provided the sequencing template. The method was immunoSEQ multiplex PCR; TCRdb's version includes in-frame clones alone and lacks a portion of them. The sample consists of fewer than 200,000 clones, 67% of them appearing once. Sequencing was performed on CD8+ T cells sorted from blood, taken at week 0. The gene calls are TRBV30 and TRBJ2-3, with 7 bases fitting TRBD2. This TCR was sampled from a human donor with alopecia areata. The CDR3 region has the DNA TGTGCCTGGGGGACTATGAGCACAGATACGCAGTATTTT. Translation gives CAWGTMSTDTQYF. Full variable domain (rest looked up from reference TRBV30 and TRBJ2-3): SQTIHQWPATLVQPVGSPLSLECTVEGTSNPNLYWYRQAAGRGLQLLFYSVGIGQISSEVPQNLSASRPQDRQFILSSKKLLLSDSGFYLCAWGTMSTDTQYFGPGTRLTVL.